This T cell receptor beta chain was sequenced for a study of OX40 agonist ivuxolimab in advanced cancers. As for the study in general: Every 2 weeks, ivuxolimab was infused into the patients intravenously at between 0.01 and 10 mg/kg.

Regarding the study as a whole: The study found that CD8+ T cells averaged more expanded clones than CD4+.

This CDR3 is built from 14 residues. Losses at the gene ends were 5 bases for V and 5 bases for J; bases not matched to a gene: 7. Germline V CDR1 and CDR2: LNHDA, SQIVND (reference sequence). Of note for this clone: Its matching antigen is unknown.

TCRdb keeps only in-frame clones here, not all; method: immunoSEQ multiplex PCR. Of 20,000 to 25,000 clones in the sample, more than 80% were seen once. The rearrangement uses TRBV19 and TRBJ2-5; 8 bases match TRBD1. The sample was CD4+ or CD8+ T cells sorted from blood, taken in a trial of the OX40 agonist ivuxolimab. The receptor was derived from an adult with an advanced solid tumor such as melanoma, head and neck, liver or kidney cancer. The CDR3 coding sequence is TGTGCCAGTAGTGTCGACAGGGGCTGGGAGACCCAGTACTTC. Amino acids: CASSVDRGWETQYF. Using reference TRBV19 and TRBJ2-5 for the parts outside the CDR3, the full variable domain is DGGITQSPKYLFRKEGQNVTLSCEQNLNHDAMYWYRQDPGQGLRLIYYSQIVNDFQKGDIAEGYSVSREKKESFPLTVTSAQKNPTAFYLCASSVDRGWETQYFGPGTRLLVL.